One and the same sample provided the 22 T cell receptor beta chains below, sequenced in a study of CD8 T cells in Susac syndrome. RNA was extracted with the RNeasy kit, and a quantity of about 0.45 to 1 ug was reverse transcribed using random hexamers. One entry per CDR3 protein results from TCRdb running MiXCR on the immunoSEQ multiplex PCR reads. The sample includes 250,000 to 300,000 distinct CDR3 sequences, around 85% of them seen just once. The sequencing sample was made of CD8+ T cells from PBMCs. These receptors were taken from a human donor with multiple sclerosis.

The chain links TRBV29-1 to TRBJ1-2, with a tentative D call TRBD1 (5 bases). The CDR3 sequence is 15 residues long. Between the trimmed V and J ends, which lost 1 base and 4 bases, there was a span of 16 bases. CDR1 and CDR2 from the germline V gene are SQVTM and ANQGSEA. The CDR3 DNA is TGCAGCGTTGAAGGAGGAGTGCAGGGCGGCTATGGCTACACCTTC. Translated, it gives CSVEGGVQGGYGYTF.

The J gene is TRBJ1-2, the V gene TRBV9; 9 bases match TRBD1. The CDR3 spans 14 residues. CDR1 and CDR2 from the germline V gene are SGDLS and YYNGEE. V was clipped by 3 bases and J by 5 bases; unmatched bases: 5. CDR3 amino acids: CASSETGGQYGYTF. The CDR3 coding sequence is TGTGCCAGCAGCGAAACAGGGGGCCAATATGGCTACACCTTC.

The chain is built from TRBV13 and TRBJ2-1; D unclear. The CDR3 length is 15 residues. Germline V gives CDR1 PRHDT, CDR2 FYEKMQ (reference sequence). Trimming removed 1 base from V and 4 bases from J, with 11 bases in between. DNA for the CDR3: TGTGCCAGCAGCTTAGAGGGCACTTCATACAATGAGCAGTTCTTC. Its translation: CASSLEGTSYNEQFF.

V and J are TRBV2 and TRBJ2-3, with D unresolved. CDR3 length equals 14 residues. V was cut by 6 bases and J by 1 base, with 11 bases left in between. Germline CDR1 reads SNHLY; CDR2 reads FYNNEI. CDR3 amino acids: CASRLPGGTDTQYF. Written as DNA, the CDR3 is TGTGCCAGCAGGTTGCCTGGGGGCACAGATACGCAGTATTTT. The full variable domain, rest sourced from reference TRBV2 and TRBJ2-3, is EPEVTQTPSHQVTQMGQEVILRCVPISNHLYFYWYRQILGQKVEFLVSFYNNEISEKSEIFDDQFSVERPDGSNFTLKIRSTKLEDSAMYFCASRLPGGTDTQYFGPGTRLTVL.

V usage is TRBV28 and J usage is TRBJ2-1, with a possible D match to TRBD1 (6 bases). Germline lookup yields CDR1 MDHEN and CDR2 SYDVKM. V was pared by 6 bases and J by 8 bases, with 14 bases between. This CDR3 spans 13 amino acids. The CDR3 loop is CASRFPPGDEQFF. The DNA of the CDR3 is TGTGCCAGCAGATTTCCTCCAGGGGATGAGCAGTTCTTC. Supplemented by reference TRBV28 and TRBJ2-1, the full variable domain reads DVKVTQSSRYLVKRTGEKVFLECVQDMDHENMFWYRQDPGLGLRLIYFSYDVKMKEKGDIPEGYSVSREKKERFSLILESASTNQTSMYLCASRFPPGDEQFFGPGTRLTVL.

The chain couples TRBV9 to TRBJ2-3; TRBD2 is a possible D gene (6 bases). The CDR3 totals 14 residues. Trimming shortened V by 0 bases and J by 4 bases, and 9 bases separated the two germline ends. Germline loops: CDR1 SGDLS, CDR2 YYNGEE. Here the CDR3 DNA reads TGTGCCAGCAGCGTAGCGGGAGTATCAGATACGCAGTATTTT. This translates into CASSVAGVSDTQYF.

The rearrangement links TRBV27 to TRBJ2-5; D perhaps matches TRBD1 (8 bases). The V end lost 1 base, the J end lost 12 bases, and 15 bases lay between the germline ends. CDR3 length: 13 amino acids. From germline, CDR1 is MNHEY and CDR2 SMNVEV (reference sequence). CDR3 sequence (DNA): TGTGCCAGCAGTTTATTGTGGGGGGGACAGGAGTACTTC. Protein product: CASSLLWGGQEYF.

The CDR3 is CASSPWKEAASQETQYF. DNA for the CDR3: TGTGCCAGCAGCCCCTGGAAGGAGGCAGCGAGCCAAGAGACCCAGTACTTC. The rearrangement links TRBV5-6 to TRBJ2-5, with D possibly TRBD2 on 5 matching bases. Trimming took 4 bases from V and 1 from J, leaving 20 bases between them. Per the germline V gene, CDR1 is SGHDT and CDR2 is YYEEEE. The CDR3 totals 17 residues.

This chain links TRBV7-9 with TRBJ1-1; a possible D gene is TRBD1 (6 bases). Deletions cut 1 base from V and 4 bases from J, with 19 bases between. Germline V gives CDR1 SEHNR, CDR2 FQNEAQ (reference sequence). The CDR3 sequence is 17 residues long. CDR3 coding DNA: TGTGCCAGCAGCTTAGTGATTGGTATCGGGGGCGGCACTGAAGCTTTCTTT. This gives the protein CASSLVIGIGGGTEAFF.

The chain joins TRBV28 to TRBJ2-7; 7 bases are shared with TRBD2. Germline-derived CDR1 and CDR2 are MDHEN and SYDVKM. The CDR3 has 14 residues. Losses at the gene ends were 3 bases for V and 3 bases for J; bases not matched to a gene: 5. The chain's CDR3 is CASSFEAGYYEQYF. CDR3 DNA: TGTGCCAGCAGTTTCGAAGCGGGGTACTACGAGCAGTACTTC.

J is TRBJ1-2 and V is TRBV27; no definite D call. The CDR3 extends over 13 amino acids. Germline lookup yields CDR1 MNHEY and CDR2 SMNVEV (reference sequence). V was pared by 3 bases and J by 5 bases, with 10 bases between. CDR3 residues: CASSFIDGYGYTF. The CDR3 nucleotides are TGTGCCAGCAGTTTTATTGACGGGTATGGCTACACCTTC.

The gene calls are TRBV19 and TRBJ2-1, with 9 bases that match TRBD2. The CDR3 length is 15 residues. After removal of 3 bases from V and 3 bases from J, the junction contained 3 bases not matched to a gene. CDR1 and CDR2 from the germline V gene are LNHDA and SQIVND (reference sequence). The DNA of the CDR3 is TGTGCCAGTAGTATTATTAGCGGGGGCTACAATGAGCAGTTCTTC. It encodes CASSIISGGYNEQFF.

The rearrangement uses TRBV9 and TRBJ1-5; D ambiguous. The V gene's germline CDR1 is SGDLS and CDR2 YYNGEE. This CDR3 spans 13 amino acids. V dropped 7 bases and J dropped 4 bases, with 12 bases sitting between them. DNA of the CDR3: TGTGCCAGCGGTGGGCAGTTAAATCAGCCCCAGCATTTT. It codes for CASGGQLNQPQHF. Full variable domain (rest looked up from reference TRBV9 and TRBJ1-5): DSGVTQTPKHLITATGQRVTLRCSPRSGDLSVYWYQQSLDQGLQFLIQYYNGEERAKGNILERFSAQQFPDLHSELNLSSLELGDSALYFCASGGQLNQPQHFGDGTRLSIL.

The CDR3 nucleotides read TGTGCCAGCAGCTTATTCAGTCAAGAGACCCAGTACTTC. Translated, it gives CASSLFSQETQYF. The chain employs TRBV11-2 and TRBJ2-5; D remains ambiguous. The CDR3 extends over 13 amino acids. Germline-derived CDR1 and CDR2 are SGHAT and FQNNGV. Trimming left V 2 bases short and J 2 bases short, with 6 bases between.

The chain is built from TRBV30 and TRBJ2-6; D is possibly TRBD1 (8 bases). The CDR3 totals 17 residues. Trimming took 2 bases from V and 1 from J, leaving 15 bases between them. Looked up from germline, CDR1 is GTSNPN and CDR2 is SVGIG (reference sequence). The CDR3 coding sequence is TGTGCCTGGAGTATCGGACAGGGAGGGTCTGGGGCCAACGTCCTGACTTTC. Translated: CAWSIGQGGSGANVLTF.

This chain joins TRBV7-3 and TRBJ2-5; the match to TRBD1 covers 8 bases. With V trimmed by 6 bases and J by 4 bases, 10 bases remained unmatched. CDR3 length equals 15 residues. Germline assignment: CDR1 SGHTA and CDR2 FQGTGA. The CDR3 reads CASSQHGTGGETQYF. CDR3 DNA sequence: TGTGCCAGCAGTCAACACGGTACAGGGGGAGAGACCCAGTACTTC.

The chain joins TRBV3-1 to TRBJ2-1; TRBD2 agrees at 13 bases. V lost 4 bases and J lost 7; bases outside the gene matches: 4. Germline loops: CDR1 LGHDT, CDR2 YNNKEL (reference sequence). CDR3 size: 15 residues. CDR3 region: CASSPQTSGRNEQFF. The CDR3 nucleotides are TGTGCCAGCAGCCCCCAGACTAGCGGGAGGAATGAGCAGTTCTTC.

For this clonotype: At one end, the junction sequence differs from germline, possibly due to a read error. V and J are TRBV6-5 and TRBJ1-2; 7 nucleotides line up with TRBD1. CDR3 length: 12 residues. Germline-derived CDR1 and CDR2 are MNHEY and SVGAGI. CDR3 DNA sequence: TGTGCCAGCAGTTACGCCGGGGACAGCCAAAACTTC. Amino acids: CASSYAGDSQNF.

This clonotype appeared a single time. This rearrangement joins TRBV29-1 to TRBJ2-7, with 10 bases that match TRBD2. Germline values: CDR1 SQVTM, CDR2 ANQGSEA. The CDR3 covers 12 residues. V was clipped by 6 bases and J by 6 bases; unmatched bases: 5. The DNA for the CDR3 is TGCAGCGTAATAGCGGGAGGTGGCGAGCAGTACTTC. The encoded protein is CSVIAGGGEQYF.

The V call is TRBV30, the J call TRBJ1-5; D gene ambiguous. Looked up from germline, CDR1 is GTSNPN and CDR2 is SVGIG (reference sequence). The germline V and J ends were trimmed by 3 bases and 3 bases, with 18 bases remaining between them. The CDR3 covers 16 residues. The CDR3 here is CAWSATPGTPNQPQHF. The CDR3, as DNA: TGTGCCTGGAGCGCCACCCCGGGTACCCCCAATCAGCCCCAGCATTTT. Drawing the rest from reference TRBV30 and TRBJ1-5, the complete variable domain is SQTIHQWPATLVQPVGSPLSLECTVEGTSNPNLYWYRQAAGRGLQLLFYSVGIGQISSEVPQNLSASRPQDRQFILSSKKLLLSDSGFYLCAWSATPGTPNQPQHFGDGTRLSIL.

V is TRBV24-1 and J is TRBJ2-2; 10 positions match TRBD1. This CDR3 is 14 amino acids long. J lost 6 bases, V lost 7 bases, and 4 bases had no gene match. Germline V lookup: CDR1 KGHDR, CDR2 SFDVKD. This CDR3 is CATSRDRGPGELFF. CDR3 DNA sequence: TGTGCCACCAGCCGGGACAGGGGACCCGGGGAGCTGTTTTTT.

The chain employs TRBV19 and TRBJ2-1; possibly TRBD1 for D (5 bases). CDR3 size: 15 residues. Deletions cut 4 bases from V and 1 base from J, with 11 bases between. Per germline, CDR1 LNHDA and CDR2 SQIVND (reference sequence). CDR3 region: CASSNQGRSYNEQFF. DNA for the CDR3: TGTGCCAGTAGTAACCAGGGTAGGTCCTACAATGAGCAGTTCTTC.